Detailed here is one TCR beta chain. Its antigen remains unidentified. Clones were read by immunoSEQ multiplex PCR, and TCRdb kept only the in-frame ones, dropping some. The sample contains some 7,900 clones, more than 60% of which appear only once. The entry originates in a study of OX40 agonist ivuxolimab in advanced cancers. Turning to the study itself: The patients' treatment was ivuxolimab, an agonistic anti-OX40 (CD134) antibody. Patients with prior anti-PD-1, anti-PD-L1 or anti-CTLA-4 therapy were eligible; 40% to 45% had some. Those treated in dose escalation had hepatocellular carcinoma, melanoma, renal cell cancer or head and neck cancer. Findings of the study overall: Expanded clones belonging to CD8+ T cells outnumbered, on average, those of CD4+.

The CDR3 has 15 amino acids. V lost 6 bases and J lost 5; bases outside the gene matches: 8. CDR1 and CDR2 from the germline V gene are MNHEY and SMNVEV (reference sequence). This sample comprised CD4+ or CD8+ T cells sorted from blood, obtained in a trial of the OX40 agonist ivuxolimab. This rearrangement joins TRBV27 to TRBJ2-2; 8 bases agree with TRBD1. The TCR comes from an adult with an advanced solid tumor such as melanoma, head and neck, liver or kidney cancer. The CDR3 protein is CASRMVDRVTGELFF. The CDR3 DNA follows: TGTGCCAGCAGGATGGTGGACAGGGTGACCGGGGAGCTGTTTTTT.